This TCR beta chain was profiled in a study of post-analysis software for immune sequencing data. Study observations and caveats: Relative to controls, patients had about five TRBV segments at higher frequency, with TRBV5-6, TRBV5-1 and TRBV20-1 among these. Batch-mates among the samples co-clustered strongly by F measure. Versus controls, multiple sclerosis patients showed significantly lower diversity (normalized Chao1).

Unique molecular identifiers were present in the TCR beta cDNA libraries. TCRdb ran MiXCR on the PCR reads and lists one entry per CDR3 protein. The sample consists of about 820,000 distinct CDR3 sequences, approximately 57% of them appearing once. As concerns this clonotype: What it binds is unknown.

This CDR3 spans 13 amino acids. V shed 0 bases and J shed 3 bases, with 6 bases lying between them. The germline gives CDR1 LNHNV, CDR2 YYDKDF (reference sequence). The source material was blood. The chain is built from TRBV15 and TRBJ2-7; no clear D gene. This TCR came from a girl aged 10 to 17 with multiple sclerosis. As DNA, the CDR3 is TGTGCCACCAGCAGAGATGCCATCTACGAGCAGTACTTC. This gives the protein CATSRDAIYEQYF.